The 21 T cell receptor beta chains in this list originate from one sample, sequenced in a study of T cell responses to AZD1222 COVID-19 vaccine. Sequencing was performed with immunoSEQ multiplex PCR; in TCRdb, only in-frame clones are kept and a portion is missing. Here the sample spans fewer than 150,000 clones, approximately 90% being singletons. Sequenced material: peripheral blood, taken on day 0 of AZD1222 vaccination. Every receptor here comes from an adult in good health.

CDR3 loop: CASSLVSTYSPLHF. The CDR3 nucleotides read TGTGCCAGCAGCTTAGTCTCGACGTACTCACCCCTCCACTTT. The rearrangement links TRBV11-2 to TRBJ1-6; no clear D. Looked up from germline, CDR1 is SGHAT and CDR2 is FQNNGV. The CDR3 has 14 residues. With 1 base removed from V and 10 bases from J, the gap between germline ends came to 11 bases.

The rearrangement links TRBV30 to TRBJ1-5, with D perhaps TRBD1 (6 bases). Germline CDR1 GTSNPN, CDR2 SVGIG (reference sequence). The CDR3 spans 14 residues. V shed 5 bases and J shed 7 bases, with 18 bases lying between them. The CDR3, as DNA: TGTGCCTGGTGGAACAGGGCTCAGCGGCAGCCCCAGCATTTT. Residues: CAWWNRAQRQPQHF.

This clone was recorded once. The chain carries TRBV5-1 and TRBJ1-3, with unresolved D. The CDR3 sequence is 13 residues long. Germline CDR1 is SGHRS and CDR2 is YFSETQ. Between the trimmed V and J ends, which lost 5 bases and 0 bases, there was a span of 6 bases. The CDR3 DNA is TGCGCCAGCAGTTACAGCTCTGGAAACACCATATATTTT. It yields the protein CASSYSSGNTIYF.

The rearrangement links TRBV4-1 to TRBJ2-7, with D perhaps TRBD1 (6 bases). Trimming cost V 1 base and J 1 base, with 8 bases left between them. The CDR3 is 14 residues long. CDR1 is MGHRA, CDR2 YSYEKL, per germline. The CDR3 bases are TGCGCCAGCAGCCAAGGCAGGGGATCCTACGAGCAGTACTTC. Translation: CASSQGRGSYEQYF.

The chain combines TRBV6-5 with TRBJ1-2; TRBD1 aligns across 11 bases. V gave up 7 bases and J gave up 5 bases; unmatched junction bases: 6. The CDR3 is 14 amino acids. In germline, CDR1 is MNHEY, CDR2 SVGAGI. The CDR3 region has the DNA TGTGCCAGCACCGGGGACAGGGGGAAGTATGGCTACACCTTC. Its translation is CASTGDRGKYGYTF.

The chain recombines TRBV27 with TRBJ2-7, with D hard to call. Trimming took 2 bases from V and 6 from J, leaving 14 bases between them. CDR1 is MNHEY and CDR2 is SMNVEV in the germline V gene (reference sequence). The CDR3 is 14 residues long. CDR3 sequence reads: CASSLQPANSEQYF. The CDR3 nucleotides are TGTGCCAGCAGTTTACAGCCAGCGAATAGCGAGCAGTACTTC.

The chain combines TRBV10-3 with TRBJ2-7, with a possible D match to TRBD1 (6 bases). V lost 0 bases and J lost 4, with 16 bases in between. In germline, CDR1 is ENHRY, CDR2 SYGVKD. The CDR3 runs to 16 residues. The CDR3 nucleotides are TGTGCCATCAGTGAGTCGGCGACAGGTAAAGCTTACGAGCAGTACTTC. It yields the protein CAISESATGKAYEQYF.

The V call is TRBV6-5, the J call TRBJ1-2; 7 bases are a match to TRBD1. Germline CDR1 reads MNHEY; CDR2 reads SVGAGI. The junction had 8 bases not matched to a gene; V was cut back by 5 bases and J by 8 bases. The CDR3 loop spans 13 amino acids. The CDR3 bases are TGTGCCAGCAGTAGACAGGGTCAAGGAGGCTACACCTTC. Translating gives CASSRQGQGGYTF.

This chain links TRBV2 with TRBJ1-3; the match to TRBD1 covers 7 bases. Germline values: CDR1 SNHLY, CDR2 FYNNEI. With V trimmed by 0 bases and J by 9 bases, 8 bases remained unmatched. The CDR3 is made up of 15 amino acids. The CDR3 protein is CASSEAVTGRGTIYF. CDR3 nucleotides: TGTGCCAGCAGTGAAGCCGTGACAGGGAGGGGCACCATATATTTT.

The chain recombines TRBV6-6 with TRBJ1-3; D unclear. The V and J ends lost 0 bases and 0 bases respectively, with 3 bases between them. The CDR3 covers 14 residues. From germline, CDR1 is MNHNY and CDR2 SVGAGI (reference sequence). CDR3 DNA: TGTGCCAGCAGTTACTCGCTCTCTGGAAACACCATATATTTT. Protein: CASSYSLSGNTIYF.

J is TRBJ2-1 and V is TRBV6-5; D is uncertain. The CDR3 consists of 11 residues. Trimming cost V 6 bases and J 4 bases, with 4 bases left between them. Germline CDR1 and CDR2: MNHEY and SVGAGI. The CDR3 reads CASRWYNEQFF. The CDR3 nucleotides read TGTGCCAGCAGGTGGTACAATGAGCAGTTCTTC.

The CDR3 region has the DNA TGTGCCAGCGGCCCCTACAGCGGGGGGGGCACTGAAGCTTTCTTT. Residues: CASGPYSGGGTEAFF. The gene calls are TRBV4-2 and TRBJ1-1, with D possibly being TRBD1 (5 bases). The ends were cut back, 8 bases at V and 4 bases at J, with 20 bases in the middle. Germline V lookup: CDR1 LGHNA, CDR2 YNFKEQ. The CDR3 runs 15 residues.

The chain employs TRBV19 and TRBJ1-1; D unresolved. CDR3 size: 13 residues. V was trimmed by 5 bases and J by 11 bases, leaving 18 bases between them. CDR1 is LNHDA, CDR2 SQIVND, per germline (reference sequence). In DNA form, the CDR3 reads TGTGCCAGTAGTCCCCCCCAGAGGACGGCCGCTTTCTTT. Translated, it gives CASSPPQRTAAFF.

V usage is TRBV7-9 and J usage is TRBJ1-4; TRBD1 is a possible D gene (5 bases). V dropped 4 bases and J dropped 6 bases, with 18 bases sitting between them. Germline CDR1 is SEHNR and CDR2 is FQNEAQ (reference sequence). The CDR3 loop spans 16 amino acids. DNA of the CDR3: TGTGCCAGCAGCTCCCGGGGACTAGCGAGGGATGAAAAACTGTTTTTT. As protein: CASSSRGLARDEKLFF.

The chain combines TRBV12-5 with TRBJ1-6; D unclear. This CDR3 contains 14 residues. The V end lost 1 base, the J end lost 8 bases, and 9 bases lay between the germline ends. CDR1 LGHNT and CDR2 FRNRAP come from the germline V gene. The CDR3 loop reads CASGLGIEDSPLHF. CDR3 DNA: TGTGCTAGTGGTTTGGGCATAGAGGATTCACCCCTCCACTTT.

The chain has TRBV4-1 and TRBJ2-6; D is tentatively TRBD1 or TRBD2 (5 bases each). CDR1 and CDR2 from the germline V gene are MGHRA and YSYEKL. The ends were cut back, 3 bases at V and 2 bases at J, with 8 bases in the middle. CDR3 length: 15 amino acids. CDR3 DNA: TGCGCCAGCAGCCAGCCGGGACCTGGGGCCAACGTCCTGACTTTC. Encoded protein: CASSQPGPGANVLTF.

The chain employs TRBV6-5 and TRBJ2-7, with a tentative D call TRBD1 (6 bases). Trimming cost V 6 bases and J 6 bases, with 9 bases left between them. Germline V gene lookup returns CDR1 MNHEY and CDR2 SVGAGI. The CDR3 is 11 amino acids. The chain's CDR3 is CASRRDTEQYF. CDR3 in DNA: TGTGCCAGCAGGAGGGACACCGAGCAGTACTTC.

This clone was detected only a few times. This chain joins TRBV28 and TRBJ1-1; D is uncertain. Trimming pared 6 bases from V and 2 bases from J, leaving 10 bases between. There are 13 residues in the CDR3. Germline V gene data show CDR1 as MDHEN and CDR2 as SYDVKM. The CDR3, as DNA: TGTGCCAGCAGCCTGCTTTTCAACACTGAAGCTTTCTTT. It is translated as CASSLLFNTEAFF.

V usage is TRBV29-1 and J usage is TRBJ1-1; D is ambiguous. Looked up from germline, CDR1 is SQVTM and CDR2 is ANQGSEA. V shed 6 bases and J shed 0 bases, with 11 bases lying between them. The CDR3 runs to 13 residues. The CDR3 loop is CSVRAGLNTEAFF. In nucleotides, the CDR3 is TGCAGCGTGCGAGCTGGGTTGAACACTGAAGCTTTCTTT. Using reference TRBV29-1 and TRBJ1-1 for the parts outside the CDR3, the full variable domain is SAVISQKPSRDICQRGTSLTIQCQVDSQVTMMFWYRQQPGQSLTLIATANQGSEATYESGFVIDKFPISRPNLTFSTLTVSNMSPEDSSIYLCSVRAGLNTEAFFGQGTRLTVV.

This clone was detected once. The V call is TRBV23-1, the J call TRBJ1-3; D gene uncertain. TRBV23-1 is an ORF, and what it does is uncertain. CDR3 length equals 15 residues. V shed 6 bases and J shed 0 bases, with 12 bases lying between them. The CDR3: CASRRRAISGNTIYF. The CDR3, as DNA: TGCGCCAGCAGAAGGAGGGCCATCTCTGGAAACACCATATATTTT.

V usage is TRBV4-2 and J usage is TRBJ2-7, with D unclear. The length of the CDR3 is 13 residues. Deletions cut 0 bases from V and 4 bases from J, with 7 bases between. The germline gives CDR1 LGHNA, CDR2 YNFKEQ. The CDR3 protein is CASSQEAQYEQYF. CDR3 DNA sequence: TGTGCCAGCAGCCAAGAAGCCCAATACGAGCAGTACTTC.